A selection of T cell receptor beta chains follows, all from one sample in a study of CD8 T cells in acute hepatitis C reinfection. Libraries were prepared by immunoSEQ multiplex PCR; TCRdb keeps only in-frame clonotypes and omits some of them. The data hold approximately 40,000 clones, with over 75% observed a single time. The sequenced sample was naive CD8+ T cells from PBMCs. Receptor source: a young woman who spontaneously cleared hepatitis C infection. Each CDR3 is given with its conserved first and last residue. Only part of the rows carry a size: once, few, many, or a class if the clone is expanded.

clone size	V gene	J gene	CDR3 protein
NA	TRBV29-1	TRBJ2-2	CSVETSGSTGELFF
NA	TRBV10-2	TRBJ2-3	CASKETSGSSTQYF
few	TRBV7-3	TRBJ1-2	CASSPGSSGAGYTF
NA	TRBV9	TRBJ2-7	CASSSAPGTSGSPYEQYF
NA	TRBV27	TRBJ1-1	CASSWTGRGNTEAFF
NA	TRBV7-9	TRBJ2-7	CASRGSSYEQYF
NA	TRBV9	TRBJ2-2	CASSLWGGTSGGPHTGELFF
NA	TRBV29-1	TRBJ2-2	CSVEGAKTGELFF
NA	TRBV27	TRBJ2-5	CASSFATLGQGFQETQYF
NA	TRBV4-1	TRBJ1-1	CASSHIEEAFF
NA	TRBV18	TRBJ2-7	CASSPISLTKEQYF
NA	TRBV6-5	TRBJ2-2	CASSGGLPTGELFF
NA	TRBV6-4	TRBJ2-3	CASRGAGGPDTQYF
NA	TRBV19	TRBJ2-7	CASSDTGTYYEQYF
NA	TRBV5-6	TRBJ2-3	CASSSTGTDTQYF
NA	TRBV15	TRBJ2-5	CATSHRDGLETQYF
few	TRBV4-1	TRBJ1-5	CASSQDGAGNQPQHF
NA	TRBV7-6	TRBJ2-7	CASSFRDSREQYF
NA	TRBV7-2	TRBJ2-1	CASSLLIGGNNEQFF
NA	TRBV9	TRBJ2-1	CASSPWGRENNEQFF